This record covers a single TCR beta chain. Antigen unknown. This record comes from a study of T-cell memory formation after mild COVID-19. TCRdb reanalysed the 5' RACE reads using MiXCR and keeps one entry per CDR3 protein. This table has tens of thousands of distinct CDR3 sequences, about 16% appearing once. Germline V gene lookup returns CDR1 MRHNA and CDR2 SNTAGT. The V end lost 1 base, the J end lost 7 bases, and 7 bases lay between the germline ends. This CDR3 is 13 amino acids long. Study-wide points: CD4+ bias marked clones expanding day 15 to 37, unlike balanced contracting clones. Some clones that responded were present in memory (sampled pre-infection), which suggests cross-reactive memory joined.

The clonotype comes from a man aged 18 to 30 who had mild COVID-19 (a few samples of this study predate the infection). Cell type and time point are not known. Source material: PBMCs or a T cell subset sorted from them (not recorded which). The chain is built from TRBV6-4 and TRBJ2-2, with D unresolved. In DNA form, the CDR3 reads TGTGCCAGCAGTGACTGGTTCGGCGGGGAGCTGTTTTTT. This encodes CASSDWFGGELFF.